These 29 T cell receptor beta chains were all obtained from the same sample, sequenced in a study of Tregs in tolerant kidney transplant recipients (dated by TCRdb to between 2018 and 2021). The library was made by the immunoSEQ multiplex PCR assay. Here the immuneACCESS table is served through TCRdb, limited to in-frame sequences with V and J called. Missing clones are a known gap in these copies; in checked studies unresolved V genes cover under half, and the rest lacks a known reason. The sample table holds nearly 95,000 clones, of which approximately 93% were seen once. Together, the top ten hold around 0.45% of the sample. The sample's time point, from its label and the paper: blood sample drawn before combined kidney and bone marrow transplant. Sequenced here: CD4+ T cells from blood, sampled before the transplant. The source of these receptors is a human donor who received a combined kidney and bone marrow transplant.

This chain links TRBV7-2 with TRBJ2-3, with TRBD2 matching over 14 bases. V lost 4 bases and J lost 8; bases outside the gene matches: 5. CDR1 is SGHTA, CDR2 FQGNSA, per germline. The CDR3 has 15 amino acids. The CDR3 DNA follows: TGTGCCAGCAGCTCTGGACTAGCGGGAGGTGTTACGCAGTATTTT. This translates into CASSSGLAGGVTQYF.

The J gene is TRBJ2-5, the V gene TRBV27; maybe TRBD1 (5 bases). The CDR3 length is 14 residues. V lost 9 bases, J lost 0 bases, and 14 bases lay in between. Germline-derived CDR1 and CDR2 are MNHEY and SMNVEV (reference sequence). CDR3 in DNA: TGTGCCAGTGGGCCTTGGGGCTACCAAGAGACCCAGTACTTC. This encodes CASGPWGYQETQYF.

The CDR3 spells CASSPLGGEETQYF. DNA of the CDR3: TGTGCCAGCAGCCCCTTGGGGGGTGAAGAGACCCAGTACTTC. The chain carries TRBV5-6 and TRBJ2-5; a weak D match, TRBD2 (6 bases). Germline lookup yields CDR1 SGHDT and CDR2 YYEEEE. Trimming took 4 bases from V and 3 from J, leaving 13 bases between them. The CDR3 is made up of 14 amino acids.

This clone turned up a few times. The V and J genes are TRBV7-2 and TRBJ2-7; a weak D match, TRBD1 (6 bases). The V gene's germline CDR1 is SGHTA and CDR2 FQGNSA. This CDR3 comprises 15 residues. Trimming stripped 2 bases from V and 3 bases from J, with 14 bases between. DNA for the CDR3: TGTGCCAGCAGCTTAATACAGGGCTCTATCTACGAGCAGTACTTC. This translates into CASSLIQGSIYEQYF.

The chain employs TRBV20-1 and TRBJ1-2; D may be TRBD1 (6 bases). CDR1 DFQATT and CDR2 SNEGSKA come from the germline V gene (reference sequence). Trimming stripped 3 bases from V and 8 bases from J, with 7 bases between. This CDR3 spans 10 amino acids. The CDR3 here is CSARQGGYTF. DNA for the CDR3: TGCAGTGCTAGGCAGGGGGGCTACACCTTC.

This rearrangement joins TRBV7-3 to TRBJ2-1; 12 bases are shared with TRBD2. Germline lookup yields CDR1 SGHTA and CDR2 FQGTGA. The junction had 14 bases not matched to a gene; V was cut back by 5 bases and J by 0 bases. The CDR3 covers 20 residues. The CDR3: CASSPRGWTSGKSSYNEQFF. The CDR3 nucleotides are TGTGCCAGCAGCCCTAGGGGGTGGACTAGCGGGAAGAGCTCCTACAATGAGCAGTTCTTC.

The rearrangement links TRBV18 to TRBJ2-1; 8 nucleotides line up with TRBD1. The germline V gene has CDR1 KGHSH and CDR2 LQKENI. The CDR3 extends over 18 amino acids. J gave up 6 bases and V 1 base, and 14 bases lay outside the gene matches. CDR3 bases: TGTGCCAGCTCACCACAAAGGGCCGGGACAGGTAATGCCAATGAGCAGTTCTTC. It translates to CASSPQRAGTGNANEQFF. The entire variable domain, with the rest obtained from reference TRBV18 and TRBJ2-1, is as follows: NAGVMQNPRHLVRRRGQEARLRCSPMKGHSHVYWYRQLPEEGLKFMVYLQKENIIDESGMPKERFSAEFPKEGPSILRIQQVVRGDSAAYFCASSPQRAGTGNANEQFFGPGTRLTVL.

The chain couples TRBV5-1 to TRBJ2-5; 8 bases line up with TRBD1. The better agreement between TRBJ2-7 and the DNA end casts doubt on the J call. Germline loops: CDR1 SGHRS, CDR2 YFSETQ. The CDR3 totals 14 residues. DNA of the CDR3: TGCGCCAGCAGCCGCACAGGGGGACCCTACGAGCAGTACTTC. Amino acids: CASSRTGGPYEQYF.

The chain has TRBV7-2 and TRBJ1-1; D remains unclear. Germline values: CDR1 SGHTA, CDR2 FQGNSA. The CDR3 totals 16 residues. Between the trimmed V and J ends, which lost 1 base and 0 bases, there was a span of 12 bases. This CDR3 reads CASSLGAGIMNTEAFF. Here the CDR3 DNA reads TGTGCCAGCAGCTTAGGGGCAGGTATAATGAACACTGAAGCTTTCTTT. Full variable domain (rest looked up from reference TRBV7-2 and TRBJ1-1): GAGVSQSPSNKVTEKGKDVELRCDPISGHTALYWYRQSLGQGLEFLIYFQGNSAPDKSGLPSDRFSAERTGGSVSTLTIQRTQQEDSAVYLCASSLGAGIMNTEAFFGQGTRLTVV.

A single count supports this clone. This rearrangement joins TRBV5-6 to TRBJ2-7; TRBD2 aligns across 12 bases. J lost 4 bases, V lost 0 bases, and 11 bases had no gene match. CDR3 length equals 18 residues. The germline gives CDR1 SGHDT, CDR2 YYEEEE. CDR3 nucleotide sequence: TGTGCCAGCAGCTTGGGACTAGCGGGAGAACCGGGAACTTACGAGCAGTACTTC. The encoded protein is CASSLGLAGEPGTYEQYF.

CDR3 loop: CAISEGALRGQRGYEQYF. The CDR3 nucleotides read TGTGCCATCAGTGAGGGGGCCCTACGAGGCCAGCGGGGGTACGAGCAGTACTTC. This chain links TRBV10-3 with TRBJ2-7, with 8 nucleotides matching TRBD2. The CDR3 sequence is 18 residues long. Germline CDR1 and CDR2: ENHRY and SYGVKD. J lost 4 bases, V lost 2 bases, and 16 bases had no gene match.

The DNA of the CDR3 is TGTGCCAGCAGCTTACACGGGAGAGCGGGAGTACGAAGTTCAGAGACCCAGTACTTC. This encodes CASSLHGRAGVRSSETQYF. The chain carries TRBV7-6 and TRBJ2-5; TRBD2 agrees at 8 bases. Trimming removed 2 bases from V and 4 bases from J; junction bases left unmatched: 18. Germline assignment: CDR1 SGHVS and CDR2 FNYEAQ. The CDR3 sequence is 19 residues long.

V and J are TRBV4-1 and TRBJ2-2; 13 bases align to TRBD2. V was pared by 1 base and J by 1 base, with 6 bases of the junction left unmatched. In germline, CDR1 is MGHRA, CDR2 YSYEKL. This CDR3 has 19 residues. The CDR3 protein is CASSQGTSGGYLNTGELFF. CDR3 nucleotide sequence: TGCGCCAGCAGCCAAGGGACTAGCGGGGGTTACCTGAACACCGGGGAGCTGTTTTTT.

This clone was picked up one time. This chain's CDR3 is CAWSSGRGSYNEQFF. CDR3 in DNA: TGTGCCTGGAGTAGCGGGAGAGGGTCCTACAATGAGCAGTTCTTC. The rearrangement joins TRBV30 to TRBJ2-1, with 8 bases fitting TRBD2. Trimming took 2 bases from V and 1 from J; bases not matched to a gene: 4. CDR3 length equals 15 residues. The germline V gene encodes CDR1 GTSNPN and CDR2 SVGIG (reference sequence).

This rearrangement joins TRBV7-9 to TRBJ2-7; no clear D gene. There are 11 residues in the CDR3. Trimming removed 3 bases from V and 6 bases from J, with 6 bases in between. Per germline, CDR1 SEHNR and CDR2 FQNEAQ (reference sequence). The CDR3 here is CASSFYGEQYF. The CDR3 coding sequence is TGTGCCAGCAGCTTTTACGGCGAGCAGTACTTC. Supplemented by reference TRBV7-9 and TRBJ2-7, the full variable domain reads DTGVSQNPRHKITKRGQNVTFRCDPISEHNRLYWYRQTLGQGPEFLTYFQNEAQLEKSRLLSDRFSAERPKGSFSTLEIQRTEQGDSAMYLCASSFYGEQYFGPGTRLTVT.

The gene calls are TRBV7-8 and TRBJ2-3, with TRBD2 as a possible D gene (5 bases). V lost 7 bases, J lost 0 bases, and 17 bases lay in between. The germline V gene has CDR1 SGHVS and CDR2 FQNEAQ. This CDR3 has 16 residues. CDR3 DNA sequence: TGTGCCAGCACCCTATGGGGAGACTCTAGCACAGATACGCAGTATTTT. Its translation: CASTLWGDSSTDTQYF.

The chain combines TRBV11-2 with TRBJ1-2; TRBD1 is a possible D gene (6 bases). This CDR3 has 15 residues. Germline V CDR1 and CDR2: SGHAT, FQNNGV. The V gene lost 5 bases and the J gene lost 0 bases, with 13 bases spanning the gap. In DNA, the CDR3 is TGTGCCAGCAGCCCGCTAGGACAGCCTAACTATGGCTACACCTTC. It translates to CASSPLGQPNYGYTF.

The rearrangement uses TRBV4-3 and TRBJ2-3; weak D call: TRBD2 (6 bases). Germline CDR1 reads LGHNA; CDR2 reads YSLEER. The CDR3 is 17 amino acids. Trimming took 0 bases from V and 1 from J, leaving 14 bases between them. The CDR3 here is CASSQEWRDLGTDTQYF. The CDR3 region has the DNA TGCGCCAGCAGCCAAGAGTGGAGGGATCTGGGCACAGATACGCAGTATTTT.

The chain is built from TRBV15 and TRBJ1-2; tentatively, D is TRBD1 (6 bases). V gave up 0 bases and J gave up 4 bases, with 9 bases separating them. Germline V gene data show CDR1 as LNHNV and CDR2 as YYDKDF (reference sequence). The CDR3 extends over 14 amino acids. The CDR3 nucleotides are TGTGCCACCAGCAGAGAGGACAGTGGCTATGGCTACACCTTC. Protein: CATSREDSGYGYTF.

The chain uses TRBV19 and TRBJ2-3; 10 bases are a match to TRBD2. The CDR3 is 17 amino acids. Germline CDR1 is LNHDA and CDR2 is SQIVND (reference sequence). The V and J ends lost 3 bases and 4 bases, in that order; junction bases with no gene match: 10. CDR3 in DNA: TGTGCCAGTAGTATGCGGCCGGGACTAGCGCCATCAGATACGCAGTATTTT. It is translated as CASSMRPGLAPSDTQYF.

The chain carries TRBV11-2 and TRBJ2-3, with D perhaps matching TRBD1 (5 bases). Germline V gene data show CDR1 as SGHAT and CDR2 as FQNNGV. Trimming removed 11 bases from V and 2 bases from J, with 14 bases in between. The CDR3 has 13 residues. This CDR3 reads CAQGDYTTDTQYF. Here the CDR3 DNA reads TGTGCCCAAGGGGATTACACCACAGATACGCAGTATTTT.

This chain joins TRBV11-2 and TRBJ2-1; 7 nucleotides line up with TRBD2. CDR1 and CDR2 from the germline V gene are SGHAT and FQNNGV. This CDR3 contains 14 residues. V lost 4 bases, J lost 8 bases, and 8 bases stayed unmatched. CDR3: CASSSWTSWDEQFF. DNA of the CDR3: TGTGCCAGCAGCTCCTGGACTAGTTGGGATGAGCAGTTCTTC. Full variable domain (outside the CDR3, taken from reference TRBV11-2 and TRBJ2-1): EAGVAQSPRYKIIEKRQSVAFWCNPISGHATLYWYQQILGQGPKLLIQFQNNGVVDDSQLPKDRFSAERLKGVDSTLKIQPAKLEDSAVYLCASSSWTSWDEQFFGPGTRLTVL.

The chain is built from TRBV9 and TRBJ2-5; a possible D gene is TRBD2 (5 bases). The CDR3 covers 16 residues. Trimming stripped 0 bases from V and 4 bases from J, with 16 bases between. Germline-derived CDR1 and CDR2 are SGDLS and YYNGEE. The CDR3 nucleotides are TGTGCCAGCAGCGTAGAAACTAGTACTGTCGGAGAGACCCAGTACTTC. Amino acids: CASSVETSTVGETQYF. The variable domain in full, with the rest retrieved from reference TRBV9 and TRBJ2-5, is DSGVTQTPKHLITATGQRVTLRCSPRSGDLSVYWYQQSLDQGLQFLIQYYNGEERAKGNILERFSAQQFPDLHSELNLSSLELGDSALYFCASSVETSTVGETQYFGPGTRLLVL.

This sequence joins TRBV18 and TRBJ1-2; 8 bases line up with TRBD1. Germline lookup yields CDR1 KGHSH and CDR2 LQKENI. This CDR3 contains 16 residues. V trimming: 3 bases; J trimming: 2 bases; junction bases outside the gene matches: 8. The CDR3 region is CASSPGATGANYGYTF. DNA of the CDR3: TGTGCCAGCTCACCCGGGGCGACAGGGGCCAACTATGGCTACACCTTC.

V usage is TRBV11-2 and J usage is TRBJ2-7; weak D call: TRBD1 (5 bases). The V end lost 5 bases, the J end lost 3 bases, and 14 bases lay between the germline ends. Per germline, CDR1 SGHAT and CDR2 FQNNGV. The CDR3 is 14 amino acids. As DNA, the CDR3 is TGTGCCAGCAGCCACCCAGGGCCCAGCTACGAGCAGTACTTC. Translating it yields CASSHPGPSYEQYF.

J is TRBJ2-5 and V is TRBV5-1; 10 positions match TRBD1. Germline CDR1 reads SGHRS; CDR2 reads YFSETQ. V shed 3 bases, J shed 3 bases, and the junction held 5 bases outside the gene matches. The CDR3 consists of 15 residues. CDR3 bases: TGCGCCAGCAGCTGGACCGGGACAGGGGAAGAGACCCAGTACTTC. Encoded protein: CASSWTGTGEETQYF.

CDR3 sequence reads: CASSGGDRENYGYTF. In DNA, the CDR3 is TGTGCCAGCAGCGGGGGGGACAGGGAGAACTATGGCTACACCTTC. V usage is TRBV9 and J usage is TRBJ1-2; TRBD1 agrees at 9 bases. Germline loops: CDR1 SGDLS, CDR2 YYNGEE. The V segment lost 3 bases and the J segment 2 bases; nucleotides outside the gene matches: 5. The CDR3 contains 15 residues.

In this sample, this clone turned up a few times. Other DNA sequences in the sample encode the same CDR3. V and J are TRBV7-9 and TRBJ1-3; weak D call: TRBD1 (6 bases). The CDR3 totals 14 residues. Trimming pared 5 bases from V and 4 bases from J, leaving 12 bases between. CDR1 SEHNR and CDR2 FQNEAQ come from the germline V gene (reference sequence). The CDR3 sequence is CASSRTGSGNTIYF. The CDR3 DNA reads TGTGCCAGCAGCCGAACAGGGTCGGGAAACACCATATATTTT.

The V and J genes are TRBV29-1 and TRBJ2-2; D unresolved. CDR1 and CDR2 from the germline V gene are SQVTM and ANQGSEA. The V end lost 3 bases, the J end lost 4 bases, and 6 bases lay between the germline ends. The CDR3 runs 12 residues. As DNA, the CDR3 is TGCAGCGTTGATATTGTCACCGGGGAGCTGTTTTTT. Its translation: CSVDIVTGELFF.